These T cell receptor beta chains were read from a single sample in a study of graft-versus-host responses after intestinal transplantation. Their antigens remain unidentified. Sequencing used immunoSEQ multiplex PCR; TCRdb keeps in-frame clones, though not all of them. This sample carries around 70,000 clones, about 89% of them seen once, and the ten largest clones take roughly 2.6%. The starting material was unstimulated CD8+ T cells sorted from spleen or lymph node cells, obtained before intestinal transplant. These receptors were obtained from a human donor who received an intestinal transplant. Each CDR3 is given with its conserved first and last residue.

CDR3 protein	J gene	V gene
CASSSGQRNNEQFF	TRBJ2-1	TRBV13
CASSPEREGGNEQFF	TRBJ2-1	TRBV4-1
CASSLAGADEQFF	TRBJ2-1	TRBV27
CAWNPAGGGETQYF	TRBJ2-5	TRBV30
CASSLAGAYYNEQFF	TRBJ2-1	TRBV5-6
CASSPRGSTEAFF	TRBJ1-1	TRBV28
CASSLSRGYNEQFF	TRBJ2-1	TRBV27
CASSFGGSNQPQHF	TRBJ1-5	TRBV28
CASSPAGGMNNEQFF	TRBJ2-1	TRBV6-4
CASPPVKERYGSYNEQFF	TRBJ2-1	TRBV28
CATSRAGQENMYEQYF	TRBJ2-7	TRBV15
CATSRGRGAYGSGTDTQYF	TRBJ2-3	TRBV15
CASRPGTYNEQFF	TRBJ2-1	TRBV5-6
CASSLEMRAGSFGYTF	TRBJ1-2	TRBV5-1
CASSGGGGYTYNEQFF	TRBJ2-1	TRBV9
CASTRRQVNQPQHF	TRBJ1-5	TRBV19
CASSETTGSVATIYF	TRBJ1-3	TRBV6-1
CASRQTGAIYNEQFF	TRBJ2-1	TRBV28
CASSVSSRTNWDRGSYNEQFF	TRBJ2-1	TRBV9
CASSPLAEPLYNEQFF	TRBJ2-1	TRBV9
CASSPDSPFHEQYF	TRBJ2-7	TRBV28
CASSPPTSGIPGELFF	TRBJ2-2	TRBV7-9
CASSDHNEQFF	TRBJ2-1	TRBV2
CASRYRQGATNTGELFF	TRBJ2-2	TRBV28
CASSYSGGPGYTF	TRBJ1-2	TRBV6-5
CASGLGGLIYNEQFF	TRBJ2-1	TRBV12-5
CASTPEGLGYNEQFF	TRBJ2-1	TRBV27
CSASQEVQFF	TRBJ2-1	TRBV20-1
CASSLSVLGQGSYEQYF	TRBJ2-7	TRBV7-9
CASSLTGDYGYTF	TRBJ1-2	TRBV2
CASRLNNEQFF	TRBJ2-1	TRBV25-1
CASSLAGQTYEQYF	TRBJ2-7	TRBV7-9
CASSSRGYGYTF	TRBJ1-2	TRBV19
CASTESSYNEQFF	TRBJ2-1	TRBV19
CASSFDRGTDTQYF	TRBJ2-3	TRBV27
CASSYSDSFYEQYF	TRBJ2-7	TRBV6-5
CASSFEVRGDTQYF	TRBJ2-3	TRBV27
CATSGRRDRAQPQHF	TRBJ1-5	TRBV15
CSAPHTDTQYF	TRBJ2-3	TRBV20-1
CATSTEYRNNEKLFF	TRBJ1-4	TRBV15
CASSIIGGGNQPQHF	TRBJ1-5	TRBV19
CASSQAPEDEQYF	TRBJ2-7	TRBV4-1
CAISPSGSYNEQFF	TRBJ2-1	TRBV10-3
CASSFDRGGYNEQFF	TRBJ2-1	TRBV11-2
CASSAGRRGSYGYTF	TRBJ1-2	TRBV5-6
CSVEDLGTSGSIDEQFF	TRBJ2-1	TRBV29-1
CASSLGVGASTGELFF	TRBJ2-2	TRBV5-1
CASSDSRGQAAYNEQFF	TRBJ2-1	TRBV25-1
CASPNRAFSTNEKLFF	TRBJ1-4	TRBV27
CASSYDRVNYGYTF	TRBJ1-2	TRBV6-5
CASSDRWRHGGYTF	TRBJ1-2	TRBV25-1
CASSQGPWDSWNTEAFF	TRBJ1-1	TRBV4-2
CASSYSTGGETEAFF	TRBJ1-1	TRBV6-6
CASSYGTGGQPQHF	TRBJ1-5	TRBV5-6
CSVVGGEGGNTIYF	TRBJ1-3	TRBV29-1
CASGTGYEKLFF	TRBJ1-4	TRBV28
CATSIYRATNEKLFF	TRBJ1-4	TRBV15
CASGTDEQKNIQYF	TRBJ2-4	TRBV28